A selection of T cell receptor beta chains follows, all from one sample in a study of blood T cell repertoires in COVID-19. Data came from immunoSEQ multiplex PCR; TCRdb stores just in-frame clones and leaves some out. The profile shows just under 50,000 clones, roughly nine tenths of them singletons. Material for sequencing was peripheral blood. The receptors stem from a human donor in a cohort sampled during active COVID-19. Both conserved end residues are part of each CDR3. Fields, in order: D gene, V gene, CDR3 protein. D genes are given only for firm matches.

d_gene: .; v_gene: TRBV28; CDR3aa: CAINPGVQETQYF
d_gene: .; v_gene: TRBV5-1; CDR3aa: CASSPVQGGETQYF
d_gene: .; v_gene: TRBV5-1; CDR3aa: CASSLGGDTEAFF
d_gene: TRBD2; v_gene: TRBV6-5; CDR3aa: CASSYWEGGNNEQFF
d_gene: TRBD1; v_gene: TRBV5-1; CDR3aa: CASSTPTGSSGYTF
d_gene: .; v_gene: TRBV3-1/TRBV3-2; CDR3aa: CASSQAAGDSPLHF
d_gene: TRBD1; v_gene: TRBV2; CDR3aa: CASDRDRGHSPLHF
d_gene: TRBD1; v_gene: TRBV3-1/TRBV3-2; CDR3aa: CASSQAGQGGGYTF
d_gene: .; v_gene: TRBV19; CDR3aa: CASSIGGTGNTIYF
d_gene: .; v_gene: TRBV2; CDR3aa: CASSGVGRTGTYEQYF
d_gene: .; v_gene: TRBV5-4; CDR3aa: CASSYSQETQYF
d_gene: TRBD1; v_gene: TRBV5-4; CDR3aa: CASSEDRAVVEQFF
d_gene: TRBD2; v_gene: TRBV5-1; CDR3aa: CASSSLTSGSSSDTQYF
d_gene: TRBD2; v_gene: TRBV3-1/TRBV3-2; CDR3aa: CASSALGLAGLYNEQFF
d_gene: TRBD2; v_gene: TRBV19; CDR3aa: CASSIGSGRGSPGANVLTF
d_gene: .; v_gene: TRBV6-5; CDR3aa: CASRRGGYNEQFF
d_gene: TRBD2; v_gene: TRBV24-1; CDR3aa: CATSDQSMGLAGVPSYNEQFF
d_gene: .; v_gene: TRBV5-1; CDR3aa: CASSFGLQETQYF
d_gene: TRBD1; v_gene: TRBV11-1; CDR3aa: CASSSRDRDYGYTF
d_gene: .; v_gene: TRBV19; CDR3aa: CASTSLQGATRAFF
d_gene: .; v_gene: TRBV29-1; CDR3aa: CSVEYGEDGYTF
d_gene: .; v_gene: TRBV5-6; CDR3aa: CASGLSRATQYF
d_gene: TRBD1; v_gene: TRBV5-1; CDR3aa: CASSLGQVNTEAFF
d_gene: .; v_gene: TRBV6-5; CDR3aa: CASSYELGGNTIYF
d_gene: .; v_gene: TRBV10-2; CDR3aa: CASSDFRGYEQYF
d_gene: .; v_gene: TRBV10-3; CDR3aa: CAISDGEEQYF
d_gene: .; v_gene: TRBV29-1; CDR3aa: CSVVAVNTEAFF
d_gene: TRBD2; v_gene: TRBV18; CDR3aa: CASSPGLLDTQYF
d_gene: .; v_gene: TRBV6-5; CDR3aa: CASKGGGGQPQHF
d_gene: TRBD2; v_gene: TRBV19; CDR3aa: CASSGGTPYEQYF
d_gene: TRBD1; v_gene: TRBV30; CDR3aa: CAWRPTGAGNQPQHF
d_gene: .; v_gene: TRBV5-6; CDR3aa: CASSFLGGSEQYF
d_gene: TRBD2; v_gene: TRBV11-2; CDR3aa: CASSSVTGRGYEQYF
d_gene: TRBD1; v_gene: TRBV4-1; CDR3aa: CASSQDWERGHLGYGYTF
d_gene: .; v_gene: TRBV7-8; CDR3aa: CASSSYEEQYF
d_gene: .; v_gene: TRBV11-2; CDR3aa: CASSPLFSSYNEQFF
d_gene: TRBD2; v_gene: TRBV20-1; CDR3aa: CSASERGGRIDTQYF
d_gene: .; v_gene: TRBV5-6; CDR3aa: CASSLGAGAKNSPLHF
d_gene: TRBD1; v_gene: TRBV29-1; CDR3aa: CSVERQGASGEQYF
d_gene: TRBD1; v_gene: TRBV10-3; CDR3aa: CAIRGQDNTEAFF
d_gene: .; v_gene: TRBV9; CDR3aa: CASSSQRDNEQFF
d_gene: .; v_gene: TRBV10-1; CDR3aa: CASSGSGTGETQYF